This TCR beta chain was sequenced for a study of T cell repertoires in cytomegalovirus infection. As for the study in general: Indications came from public TCR beta signatures; they pointed to CMV infection and to a matching HLA type. Study-wide findings and caveats: Identification of carriers of CMV plus the relevant HLA was achieved through cumulative public TCR beta family frequency. Ex vivo responses were dominated by HLA-C-restricted CMV-specific TCR beta clonotypes.

The CDR3 covers 17 residues. With 6 bases clipped from V and 2 bases from J, the junction kept 10 bases outside the gene matches. From germline, CDR1 is GTSNPN and CDR2 SVGIG (reference sequence). A word on this clonotype: Its antigen is still unknown.

Each CDR3 protein gets one entry after TCRdb re-called the reads with MiXCR. Found here are about 330,000 distinct CDR3 sequences, 9.5% of them singletons; the top ten hold roughly 4%. The sample comprised PBMCs. V gene TRBV30 combines with J gene TRBJ2-6; 10 bases are shared with TRBD1. The TCR originated in a human donor in good health (CMV status not recorded). Some clones in this sample may be carry-over from other donors' samples. Here the CDR3 reads CACPRGQGFAGANVLTF. The CDR3 coding sequence is TGTGCCTGCCCACGGGGACAGGGGTTCGCTGGGGCCAACGTCCTGACTTTC.